The 20 T cell receptor beta chains listed next were all sequenced from one sample in a study of response to subunit inactivated influenza vaccine. TCRdb independently ran MiXCR on the RT-PCR reads; one entry per CDR3 protein. The table lists around 320,000 distinct CDR3 sequences, over 20% of them singletons. Sequenced material: PBMCs from blood, taken 21 months after vaccination. The receptors shown here come from a man between 50 and 75 years old who received an inactivated influenza vaccine.

This clonotype appeared a few times. The chain has TRBV6-1 and TRBJ1-3; D remains ambiguous. The germline V gene encodes CDR1 MNHNS and CDR2 SASEGT. This CDR3 has 14 residues. Trimming removed 8 bases at V and 3 bases at J, with 14 bases between. This CDR3 reads CASLIPTVGNTIYF. CDR3 sequence (DNA): TGTGCCAGCCTTATACCCACGGTTGGAAACACCATATATTTT.

The chain has TRBV6-2 or TRBV6-3 and TRBJ2-1; 11 positions match TRBD2. The CDR3 covers 16 residues. J was trimmed by 10 bases and V by 2 bases; bases with no gene match: 10. Germline V CDR1 and CDR2: MNHEY, SVGEGT. CDR3 DNA sequence: TGTGCCAGCAGTTACAGTAGCGGGAGGGCCGTTGGAGAGCAGTTCTTC. Protein: CASSYSSGRAVGEQFF.

This clonotype came up a few times. The chain joins TRBV5-1 to TRBJ2-3; TRBD2 matches at 8 bases. This CDR3 has 16 amino acids. Germline V CDR1 and CDR2: SGHRS, YFSETQ. Germline trimming cut 4 bases from V and 0 bases from J; bases unmatched to any gene: 7. As DNA, the CDR3 is TGCGCCAGCAGCCCCTTCAGCGGGGGTAGCACAGATACGCAGTATTTT. Translated: CASSPFSGGSTDTQYF.

The V gene is TRBV13, the J gene TRBJ2-3; no reliable D call. Germline V gene data show CDR1 as PRHDT and CDR2 as FYEKMQ (reference sequence). Trimming removed 3 bases at V and 5 bases at J, with 18 bases between. The CDR3 is 16 amino acids. The CDR3 spells CASSLAEGGVGDTQYF. Written as DNA, the CDR3 is TGTGCCAGCAGCTTGGCCGAAGGTGGGGTTGGAGATACGCAGTATTTT.

The chain employs TRBV20-1 and TRBJ2-1; 7 positions match TRBD2. Germline V gene data show CDR1 as DFQATT and CDR2 as SNEGSKA (reference sequence). The length of the CDR3 is 15 residues. With 0 bases clipped from V and 0 bases from J, the junction kept 2 bases outside the gene matches. CDR3 coding DNA: TGCAGTGCTAGAGAAGCGGGGAGCTCCTACAATGAGCAGTTCTTC. This translates into CSAREAGSSYNEQFF.

The J gene is TRBJ2-3, the V gene TRBV20-1, with 10 bases that match TRBD2. The length of the CDR3 is 14 residues. Germline CDR1 reads DFQATT; CDR2 reads SNEGSKA (reference sequence). V trimming: 3 bases; J trimming: 3 bases; junction bases outside the gene matches: 3. CDR3 sequence (DNA): TGCAGTGCTAGGAGCGGGAGGGGTACAGATACGCAGTATTTT. Its protein product is CSARSGRGTDTQYF.

This clonotype has only a few counts. The chain is built from TRBV7-2 and TRBJ2-3, with 7 nucleotides matching TRBD1. Losses at the gene ends were 3 bases for V and 7 bases for J; bases not matched to a gene: 10. The CDR3 totals 15 residues. The germline V gene encodes CDR1 SGHTA and CDR2 FQGNSA. CDR3 amino acids: CASSFGSTGSNTQYF. The CDR3 coding sequence is TGTGCCAGCAGCTTCGGTTCGACAGGGTCAAATACGCAGTATTTT.

A single count supports this clonotype. This sequence joins TRBV6-2 or TRBV6-3 and TRBJ2-2, with 9 bases lining up with TRBD2. V was pared by 5 bases and J by 2 bases, with 3 bases of the junction left unmatched. Germline-derived CDR1 and CDR2 are MNHEY and SVGEGT. This CDR3 has 15 residues. DNA for the CDR3: TGTGCCAGCAGTGGACTAGCGTTAAACACCGGGGAGCTGTTTTTT. It encodes CASSGLALNTGELFF.

The chain is built from TRBV12-3 or TRBV12-4 and TRBJ1-5, with unresolved D. This CDR3 spans 15 amino acids. V lost 6 bases, J lost 0 bases, and 12 bases lay in between. As DNA, the CDR3 is TGTGCCAGCAGCGGACCGCCTTATAGCAATCAGCCCCAGCATTTT. Protein: CASSGPPYSNQPQHF.

This clonotype was seen a handful of times. This chain joins TRBV12-3 or TRBV12-4 and TRBJ2-3, with a weak D call TRBD2 (6 bases). This CDR3 region has 16 residues. V was trimmed by 5 bases and J by 2 bases, leaving 17 bases between them. The chain's CDR3 is CASSILAGGSTDTQYF. CDR3 DNA sequence: TGTGCCAGCAGTATTCTAGCCGGGGGTTCCACAGATACGCAGTATTTT.

This clonotype was counted at least ten times. The gene calls are TRBV5-1 and TRBJ1-1; a weak D match, TRBD1 (6 bases). Germline V lookup: CDR1 SGHRS, CDR2 YFSETQ. The CDR3 loop spans 14 amino acids. V gave up 4 bases and J gave up 1 base, with 11 bases separating them. The DNA of the CDR3 is TGCGCCAGCAGCCCGTGGGGGGCGAACACTGAAGCTTTCTTT. This encodes CASSPWGANTEAFF. The whole variable domain, filled in from reference TRBV5-1 and TRBJ1-1, reads KAGVTQTPRYLIKTRGQQVTLSCSPISGHRSVSWYQQTPGQGLQFLFEYFSETQRNKGNFPGRFSGRQFSNSRSEMNVSTLELGDSALYLCASSPWGANTEAFFGQGTRLTVV.

The chain links TRBV12-3 or TRBV12-4 to TRBJ2-3; a weak D match, TRBD2 (6 bases). Trimming took off 3 bases at V and 2 bases at J, with 15 bases between the two ends. This CDR3 is built from 16 residues. Written as DNA, the CDR3 is TGTGCCAGCAGTTTTGGAGGGAGCCGGCACACAGATACGCAGTATTTT. It yields the protein CASSFGGSRHTDTQYF.

This sequence joins TRBV7-9 and TRBJ2-1, with D possibly being TRBD1 (6 bases). The CDR3 totals 15 residues. With 2 bases removed from V and 6 bases from J, the gap between germline ends came to 14 bases. CDR1 and CDR2 from the germline V gene are SEHNR and FQNEAQ (reference sequence). CDR3 DNA: TGTGCCAGCAGCTTACCTTTATTCAGGGGCAATGAGCAGTTCTTC. Translating gives CASSLPLFRGNEQFF.

This clonotype has a count of ten or more. V and J are TRBV7-3 and TRBJ2-1; D is possibly TRBD1 (6 bases). Germline assignment: CDR1 SGHTA and CDR2 FQGTGA. The length of the CDR3 is 13 residues. V lost 3 bases, J lost 6 bases, and 9 bases lay in between. The CDR3 reads CASSFTGINEQFF. As DNA, the CDR3 is TGTGCCAGCAGCTTCACAGGGATCAATGAGCAGTTCTTC.

V is TRBV18 and J is TRBJ1-3; D perhaps matches TRBD1 (5 bases). V was trimmed by 3 bases and J by 0 bases, leaving 12 bases between them. This CDR3 is built from 16 residues. CDR1 and CDR2 from the germline V gene are KGHSH and LQKENI. The CDR3 coding sequence is TGTGCCAGCTCACCGGGAACAGGCAGCTCTGGAAACACCATATATTTT. It translates to CASSPGTGSSGNTIYF.

The chain recombines TRBV4-3 with TRBJ2-5, with 10 positions matching TRBD1. The J segment lost 6 bases and the V segment lost 0 bases, leaving 10 bases of the junction unmatched. The CDR3 runs to 17 residues. Germline loops: CDR1 LGHNA, CDR2 YSLEER. The CDR3 DNA reads as TGCGCCAGCAGCCAAGATCCAGGGACAGGGGCAGCGAAGACCCAGTACTTC. It is translated as CASSQDPGTGAAKTQYF.

This clonotype was counted a few times. The rearrangement joins TRBV12-3 or TRBV12-4 to TRBJ2-1; 7 nucleotides agree with TRBD2. The CDR3 is 12 amino acids. V shed 6 bases and J 9 bases; nucleotides not matched to a gene: 5. The CDR3 sequence: CASSHTSVEQFF. Here the CDR3 DNA reads TGTGCCAGCAGCCATACTAGCGTTGAGCAGTTCTTC.

The CDR3 loop is CASSPPKKGIRTDTQYF. The CDR3 coding sequence is TGTGCCAGCTCACCACCCAAAAAGGGGATACGCACAGATACGCAGTATTTT. The chain has TRBV18 and TRBJ2-3, with a tentative D call TRBD1 (5 bases). Germline V CDR1 and CDR2: KGHSH, LQKENI. V was clipped by 0 bases and J by 1 base, with 14 bases between them. The CDR3 runs 17 residues.

The chain has TRBV5-1 and TRBJ1-1, with a tentative D call TRBD1 (5 bases). Trimming cost V 4 bases and J 4 bases, with 23 bases left between them. The CDR3 sequence is 17 residues long. The germline CDR1 and CDR2 sequences are SGHRS and YFSETQ. The CDR3 nucleotides are TGCGCCAGCAGCCCAGGGACGGCTTTACCTCTGGGCACTGAAGCTTTCTTT. Amino acid sequence: CASSPGTALPLGTEAFF.

This clonotype was seen many times. The J gene is TRBJ1-2, the V gene TRBV5-1, with TRBD1 identical over 8 bases. Germline CDR1 SGHRS, CDR2 YFSETQ. The V gene end was trimmed by 4 bases and the J gene end by 0 bases; junction bases not matched to a gene: 5. The CDR3 is made up of 15 amino acids. This chain's CDR3 is CASSNLGQANYGYTF. The CDR3 coding sequence is TGCGCCAGCAGCAATCTGGGACAGGCTAACTATGGCTACACCTTC.